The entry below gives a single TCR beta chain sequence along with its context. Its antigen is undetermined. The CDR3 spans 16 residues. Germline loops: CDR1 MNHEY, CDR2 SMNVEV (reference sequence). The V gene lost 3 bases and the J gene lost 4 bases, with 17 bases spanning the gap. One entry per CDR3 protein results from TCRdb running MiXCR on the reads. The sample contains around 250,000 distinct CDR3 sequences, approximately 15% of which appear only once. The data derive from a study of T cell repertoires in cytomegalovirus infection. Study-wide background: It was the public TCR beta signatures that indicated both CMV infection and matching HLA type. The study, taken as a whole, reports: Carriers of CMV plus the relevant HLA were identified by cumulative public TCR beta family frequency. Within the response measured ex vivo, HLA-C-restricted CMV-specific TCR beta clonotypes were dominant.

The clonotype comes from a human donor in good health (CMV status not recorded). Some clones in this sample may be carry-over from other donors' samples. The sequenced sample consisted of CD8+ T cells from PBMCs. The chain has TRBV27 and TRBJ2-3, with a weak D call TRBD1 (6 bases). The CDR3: CASSLDTGFRADTQYF. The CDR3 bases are TGTGCCAGCAGTTTGGATACAGGGTTCCGGGCAGATACGCAGTATTTT.